Detailed here is one TCR beta chain. As yet, its antigen is unknown. This sample was included in a study of cytomegalovirus exposure and HLA in healthy donors. Vbeta (60) and Jbeta (13) primers were used in the PCR. Profiled with immunoSEQ multiplex PCR; TCRdb holds only in-frame clones, not every one. The table lists 130,000 or so clones, over 50% of them singletons. V was pared by 4 bases and J by 2 bases, with 7 bases of the junction left unmatched. This CDR3 spans 15 amino acids. Germline V CDR1 and CDR2: MNHEY, SVGAGI. Notes on the study in general: A later analysis appeared to link common viral pathogens to several of the most significant clusters. Rarity characterized most TCR sequences, yet some public TCRs appeared in many donors. A link between a missense DCLRE1C variant and TCR beta V- and J-gene trimming emerged from a later analysis.

Material: PBMCs. The clonotype originates from a woman aged 40 to 49 in good health and CMV-seropositive. The gene calls are TRBV6-5 and TRBJ2-5; the match to TRBD1 covers 7 bases. CDR3 amino acids: CASSWAGTEQETQYF. The CDR3 DNA is TGTGCCAGCAGTTGGGCCGGGACAGAACAAGAGACCCAGTACTTC.